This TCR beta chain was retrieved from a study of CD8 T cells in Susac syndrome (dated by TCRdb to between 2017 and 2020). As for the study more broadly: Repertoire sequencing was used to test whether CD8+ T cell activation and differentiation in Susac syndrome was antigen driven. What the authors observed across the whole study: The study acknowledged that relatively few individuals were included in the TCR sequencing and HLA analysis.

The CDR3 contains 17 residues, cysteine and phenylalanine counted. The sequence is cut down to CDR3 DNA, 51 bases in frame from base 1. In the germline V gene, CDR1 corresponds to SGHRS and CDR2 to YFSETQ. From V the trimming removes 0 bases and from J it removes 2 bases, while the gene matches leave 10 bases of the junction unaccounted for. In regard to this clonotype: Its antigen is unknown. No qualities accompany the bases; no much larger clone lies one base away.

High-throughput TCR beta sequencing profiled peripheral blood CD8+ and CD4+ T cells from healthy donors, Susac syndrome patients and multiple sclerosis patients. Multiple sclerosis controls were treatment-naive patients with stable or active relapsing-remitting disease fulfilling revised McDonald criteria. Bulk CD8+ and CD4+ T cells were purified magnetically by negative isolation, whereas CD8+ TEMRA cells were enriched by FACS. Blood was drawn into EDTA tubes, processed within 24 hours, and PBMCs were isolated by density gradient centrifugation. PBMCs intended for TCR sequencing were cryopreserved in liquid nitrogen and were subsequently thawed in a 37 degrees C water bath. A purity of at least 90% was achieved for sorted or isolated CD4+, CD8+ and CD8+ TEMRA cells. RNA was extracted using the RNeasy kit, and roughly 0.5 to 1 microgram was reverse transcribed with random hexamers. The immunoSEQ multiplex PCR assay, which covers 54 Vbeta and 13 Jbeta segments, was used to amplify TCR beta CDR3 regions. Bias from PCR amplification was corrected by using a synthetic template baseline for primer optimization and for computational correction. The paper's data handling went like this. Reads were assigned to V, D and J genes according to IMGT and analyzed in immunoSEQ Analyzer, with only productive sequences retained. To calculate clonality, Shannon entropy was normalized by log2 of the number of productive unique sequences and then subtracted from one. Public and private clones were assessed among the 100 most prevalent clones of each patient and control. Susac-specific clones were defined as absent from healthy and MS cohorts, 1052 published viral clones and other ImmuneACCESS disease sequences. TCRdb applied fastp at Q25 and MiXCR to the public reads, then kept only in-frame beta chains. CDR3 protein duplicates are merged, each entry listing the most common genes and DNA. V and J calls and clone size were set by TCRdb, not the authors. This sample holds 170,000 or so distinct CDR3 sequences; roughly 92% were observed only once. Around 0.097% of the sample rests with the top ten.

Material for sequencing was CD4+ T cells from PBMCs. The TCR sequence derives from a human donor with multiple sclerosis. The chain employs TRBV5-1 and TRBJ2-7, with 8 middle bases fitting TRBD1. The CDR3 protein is CASSLATLLDRAYEQYF. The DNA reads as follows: TGCGCCAGCAGCTTGGCCACTTTGCTGGACAGGGCCTACGAGCAGTACTTC.